This TCR beta chain is from a study of blood T cells in healthy people across ages. Whole-study results and caveats: Both naive CD4+ cell counts and diversity were greater in long-lived donors than in aged donors. From one million sequenced T cells, diversity estimates were lower bounds.

CDR1 and CDR2 (germline): SGHKS, YYEKEE (reference sequence). V dropped 5 bases and J dropped 4 bases, with 18 bases sitting between them. The length of the CDR3 is 15 residues. As for this clonotype: No antigen is known for it.

With a J-beta primer mix and a sample-barcoded 5' primer, a second PCR ran about 6 to 11 cycles. A 12-random-nucleotide template-switch adaptor tagged each cDNA molecule. TCRdb redid the calling of the 5' RACE reads with MiXCR, one entry per CDR3 protein. The sample shows more than 550,000 distinct CDR3 sequences, about a fifth of them seen only once. Source material: blood. This clonotype was obtained from a man aged 70 or older in good health. The chain joins TRBV5-5 to TRBJ1-1, with a possible D match to TRBD1 (6 bases). The CDR3 region is CASRRGAGEATEAFF. The CDR3, as DNA: TGTGCCAGCAGAAGGGGGGCAGGGGAGGCCACTGAAGCTTTCTTT.